This T cell receptor beta chain was captured in a study of T cell repertoires in cytomegalovirus infection. On the study more broadly: Selection of CMV epitopes for the study included recently identified HLA-C-restricted and well-studied HLA-B-restricted ones. Through public TCR beta signatures, both CMV infection and matching HLA type were indicated. General study findings and limits: HLA-C-restricted CMV-specific TCR beta clonotypes prevailed in the ex vivo response. Individuals carrying CMV plus the relevant HLA were identified by cumulative frequency of public TCR beta families.

A single record per CDR3 protein comes from TCRdb applying MiXCR to the reads. The sample yields tens of thousands of distinct CDR3 sequences, roughly 28% seen once. This clonotype came up many times. What it recognizes is unknown. Material: CD8+ T cells from cultured PBMCs, obtained from culture after CMV antigen stimulation. This receptor was obtained from a human donor in good health (CMV status not recorded). Some clones in this sample may be carry-over from other donors' samples.

CDR3 DNA: TGTGCCAGCAGCTTAGGAGCTAGCGGGGTCTCCTACGAGCAGTACTTC. It specifies CASSLGASGVSYEQYF. The chain uses TRBV7-2 and TRBJ2-7; 9 positions agree with TRBD2. This CDR3 region has 16 residues. Trimming cost V 1 base and J 0 bases; bases outside gene matches: 4. The germline gives CDR1 SGHTA, CDR2 FQGNSA.